The 17 T cell receptor beta chains reported below all come from one sample, sequenced in a study of T cells in Graves' hyperthyroidism and ophthalmopathy (dated 2019 in TCRdb). The method behind the library was multiplex PCR. The sample was run on an Illumina HiSeq 2000. The TCR beta CDR3 regions were amplified from RNA transcripts. For the first round of RT-PCR on the TCR CDR3, the HTBI primer set was used together with the Qiagen OneStep RT-PCR kit. TCRdb reworked the public reads: Q25 trimming with fastp, MiXCR clone assembly, productive beta chains retained. Here each entry gathers all rows of one CDR3 protein and keeps the most common genes and DNA. The sample table holds 640,000 or so distinct CDR3 sequences, of which 14% to 15% were seen once. The top ten clones comprise around 4% of the sample. Material for sequencing was blood. All receptors come from a woman in her 40s with Graves' ophthalmopathy.

The table lists this clonotype with many counts. The chain links TRBV15 to TRBJ2-7, with TRBD2 identical over 12 bases. Germline CDR1 LNHNV, CDR2 YYDKDF (reference sequence). The CDR3 covers 16 residues. V lost 0 bases, J lost 6 bases, and 6 bases stayed unmatched. The CDR3 bases are TGTGCCACCAGCAGAGATCTGACTAGCGGGAGTGTCGAGCAGTACTTC. Translation gives CATSRDLTSGSVEQYF. Drawing the rest from reference TRBV15 and TRBJ2-7, the complete variable domain is DAMVIQNPRYQVTQFGKPVTLSCSQTLNHNVMYWYQQKSSQAPKLLFHYYDKDFNNEADTPDNFQSRRPNTSFCFLDIRSPGLGDTAMYLCATSRDLTSGSVEQYFGPGTRLTVT.

Comments on this clonotype: A read error may explain this, as a much larger clone is one base away. The genes are TRBV20-1 and TRBJ2-7; 9 bases fit TRBD1. Germline V CDR1 and CDR2: DFQATT, SNEGSKA (reference sequence). V lost 3 bases and J lost 3; bases outside the gene matches: 3. This CDR3 is built from 13 residues. CDR3 residues: CSASRTGDYEQYF. For the CDR3, the DNA is TGCAGTGCTAGTCGGACAGGGGACTACGAGCAGTACTTC.

J is TRBJ2-5 and V is TRBV13; the match to TRBD2 covers 14 bases. Unmatched junction bases numbered 5, after V lost 4 bases and J lost 4 bases. From germline, CDR1 is PRHDT and CDR2 FYEKMQ (reference sequence). The CDR3 is made up of 16 amino acids. The CDR3 sequence: CASSSSGTSGGETQYF. In DNA form, the CDR3 reads TGTGCCAGCAGCTCCTCCGGGACTAGCGGGGGAGAGACCCAGTACTTC.

This clonotype was seen repeatedly, ten times or more. CDR3 DNA sequence: TGTGCCAGCACTACCGGGACACTCTTAAATCAGCCCCAGCATTTT. This codes for CASTTGTLLNQPQHF. This chain uses TRBV6-1 with TRBJ1-5; D possibly corresponds to TRBD1 (6 bases). Germline V gives CDR1 MNHNS, CDR2 SASEGT. The CDR3 has 15 amino acids. The germline V and J ends were trimmed by 7 bases and 4 bases, with 17 bases remaining between them.

At least ten counts were recorded for this clonotype. This chain uses TRBV6-2 or TRBV6-3 with TRBJ2-7; no clear D. Germline CDR1 is MNHEY and CDR2 is SVGEGT. The CDR3 has 12 amino acids. V shed 8 bases and J shed 2 bases, with 10 bases lying between them. The CDR3 bases are TGTGCCAGCGGGATATCGCCCTACGAGCAGTACTTC. Its translation: CASGISPYEQYF.

This clonotype appeared many times. V usage is TRBV12-3 or TRBV12-4 and J usage is TRBJ1-2, with D perhaps matching TRBD1 (5 bases). The CDR3 length is 14 residues. Trimming removed 6 bases from V and 5 bases from J, with 16 bases in between. In DNA, the CDR3 is TGTGCCAGCAGCGACACCGCCGGGGGATATGGCTACACCTTC. Its translation: CASSDTAGGYGYTF.

This clonotype has a handful of counts. The V gene is TRBV10-1, the J gene TRBJ2-6; 9 bases line up with TRBD1. The germline V gene has CDR1 WNHNN and CDR2 SYGVQD (reference sequence). J gave up 0 bases and V 3 bases, and 9 bases lay outside the gene matches. CDR3 length: 19 residues. The CDR3 DNA reads TGCGCCAGCAGTGAAGCAAAGGACAGGGGCATCTCTGGGGCCAACGTCCTGACTTTC. As protein: CASSEAKDRGISGANVLTF.

At least ten counts were recorded for this clonotype. The genes are TRBV12-3 or TRBV12-4 and TRBJ2-2; 8 bases agree with TRBD2. This CDR3 is 16 amino acids long. Trimming took 6 bases from V and 5 from J; bases not matched to a gene: 11. CDR3 sequence: CASSRGAGGGTGELFF. In DNA form, the CDR3 reads TGTGCCAGCAGCCGAGGGGCGGGAGGAGGAACCGGGGAGCTGTTTTTT.

This clonotype was seen ten or more times. The chain carries TRBV2 and TRBJ1-5; 7 bases are a match to TRBD1. The CDR3 runs to 16 residues. The germline V gene encodes CDR1 SNHLY and CDR2 FYNNEI. V lost 8 bases and J lost 1; bases outside the gene matches: 11. The CDR3 loop reads CASRTGLLGSNQPQHF. The CDR3 DNA reads as TGTGCCAGCCGGACAGGCCTGTTAGGGAGCAATCAGCCCCAGCATTTT.

The CDR3 region is CASSLRDTVKPQHF. CDR3 bases: TGTGCCAGCAGCTTACGGGACACGGTGAAGCCCCAGCATTTT. The chain couples TRBV11-2 to TRBJ1-5; a possible D gene is TRBD1 (6 bases). The CDR3 runs 14 residues. The germline V gene has CDR1 SGHAT and CDR2 FQNNGV. V was shortened by 2 bases and J by 8 bases, with 13 bases between the two germline ends.

At least ten counts were recorded for this clonotype. The chain uses TRBV19 and TRBJ2-7; TRBD2 matches 9 bases. From germline, CDR1 is LNHDA and CDR2 SQIVND (reference sequence). V lost 6 bases, J lost 1 base, and 7 bases stayed unmatched. The CDR3 is 15 residues long. CDR3 protein: CASSPTTSGSYEQYF. CDR3 sequence (DNA): TGTGCCAGTAGCCCTACGACTAGCGGATCCTACGAGCAGTACTTC.

V usage is TRBV6-1 and J usage is TRBJ1-1; D unclear. The CDR3 loop spans 15 amino acids. Trimming removed 7 bases at V and 0 bases at J, with 15 bases between. Germline loops: CDR1 MNHNS, CDR2 SASEGT. Here the CDR3 reads CASTPLQTVNTEAFF. In nucleotides, the CDR3 is TGTGCCAGCACTCCATTACAGACGGTGAACACTGAAGCTTTCTTT.

This clonotype was picked up many times. The chain uses TRBV11-2 and TRBJ2-2, with D possibly matching TRBD2 (5 bases). Per germline, CDR1 SGHAT and CDR2 FQNNGV. This CDR3 has 16 residues. V shed 3 bases and J shed 0 bases, with 11 bases lying between them. This chain's CDR3 is CASSFFAGANTGELFF. CDR3 DNA sequence: TGTGCCAGCAGCTTCTTCGCGGGCGCGAACACCGGGGAGCTGTTTTTT.

Only a few counts were recorded for this clonotype. The V call is TRBV28, the J call TRBJ1-2; D might be TRBD1 (5 bases). The CDR3 consists of 14 residues. V gave up 3 bases and J gave up 9 bases, with 17 bases separating them. Per the germline V gene, CDR1 is MDHEN and CDR2 is SYDVKM. For the CDR3, the DNA is TGTGCCAGCAGTTTCCCGGGGACCCCGGGTAGCTACACCTTC. Protein sequence: CASSFPGTPGSYTF.

In this sample, this clonotype turned up many times. The chain couples TRBV15 to TRBJ1-5; D not certain. The CDR3 covers 16 residues. Trimming shortened V by 1 base and J by 0 bases, and 10 bases separated the two germline ends. Germline loops: CDR1 LNHNV, CDR2 YYDKDF (reference sequence). The CDR3 coding sequence is TGTGCCACCAGCAGAGGTATCTTAGATAGCAATCAGCCCCAGCATTTT. Protein product: CATSRGILDSNQPQHF.

In this sample, this clonotype turned up many times. V is TRBV7-9 and J is TRBJ1-1, with D hard to call. CDR1 and CDR2 from the germline V gene are SEHNR and FQNEAQ (reference sequence). V gave up 3 bases and J gave up 4 bases, with 6 bases separating them. The CDR3 covers 12 residues. CDR3 DNA sequence: TGTGCCAGCAGCTTCCTTATCACTGAAGCTTTCTTT. This codes for CASSFLITEAFF.

The chain is built from TRBV11-2 and TRBJ2-7, with a tentative D call TRBD2 (5 bases). The germline V gene encodes CDR1 SGHAT and CDR2 FQNNGV. The CDR3 has 17 amino acids. Trimming cost V 2 bases and J 2 bases, with 19 bases left between them. CDR3 sequence: CASSLTGMMGRAYEQYF. CDR3 nucleotide sequence: TGTGCCAGCAGCTTAACCGGGATGATGGGTCGGGCCTACGAGCAGTACTTC. Combining the CDR3 with reference TRBV11-2 and TRBJ2-7 gives the whole variable domain EAGVAQSPRYKIIEKRQSVAFWCNPISGHATLYWYQQILGQGPKLLIQFQNNGVVDDSQLPKDRFSAERLKGVDSTLKIQPAKLEDSAVYLCASSLTGMMGRAYEQYFGPGTRLTVT.